Presented here are 9 T cell receptor beta chains from one specimen sequenced in a study of T cell repertoires in cytomegalovirus infection. MiXCR, run by TCRdb on the reads, gives a single entry per CDR3 protein. The table lists fewer than 950,000 distinct CDR3 sequences, about 30% of them singletons. No antigen has been identified for these receptors. Here the sequenced sample was cultured CD8+ T cells from PBMCs, taken from culture after CMV antigen stimulation. These receptors came from a human donor in good health (CMV status not recorded). Some clones in this sample may be carry-over from other donors' samples.

This chain uses TRBV10-3 with TRBJ2-1, with a tentative D call TRBD1 (5 bases). The CDR3 is 13 amino acids. V was shortened by 8 bases and J by 5 bases, with 13 bases between the two germline ends. Germline CDR1 is ENHRY and CDR2 is SYGVKD. The chain's CDR3 is CAIRIQGNNEQFF. CDR3 sequence (DNA): TGTGCCATCCGCATCCAGGGTAACAATGAGCAGTTCTTC.

This clonotype was counted many times. The genes are TRBV7-6 and TRBJ2-2; perhaps TRBD1 as D (8 bases). Germline lookup yields CDR1 SGHVS and CDR2 FNYEAQ. The V and J ends lost 5 bases and 5 bases respectively, with 24 bases between them. There are 18 residues in the CDR3. CDR3 loop: CASSPRTGIGAGTGELFF. Written as DNA, the CDR3 is TGTGCCAGCAGCCCCCGGACAGGGATAGGAGCGGGGACCGGGGAGCTGTTTTTT.

The chain recombines TRBV10-3 with TRBJ1-5; D call uncertain. V gave up 2 bases and J gave up 1 base, with 9 bases separating them. Germline CDR1 ENHRY, CDR2 SYGVKD. CDR3 size: 15 residues. The DNA for the CDR3 is TGTGCCATCAGTGAGGGAACCGGCAGCAATCAGCCCCAGCATTTT. Protein product: CAISEGTGSNQPQHF.

Notes on this clonotype: At one end, the junction sequence differs from germline, possibly due to a read error. The gene calls are TRBV4-1 and TRBJ2-1; TRBD1 is a possible D gene (5 bases). This CDR3 contains 11 residues. Germline CDR1 and CDR2: MGHRA and YSYEKL. The CDR3 coding sequence is TGCGTCAGCAGTCAGGGCAATGAGCAGTTCTTC. Translated: CVSSQGNEQFF.

The V gene is TRBV5-6, the J gene TRBJ1-4; TRBD1 matches 10 bases. The CDR3 totals 15 residues. Germline assignment: CDR1 SGHDT and CDR2 YYEEEE. With V trimmed by 3 bases and J by 8 bases, 7 bases remained unmatched. CDR3 loop: CASSYGTGAREKLFF. CDR3 DNA: TGTGCCAGCAGCTATGGGACAGGGGCCAGGGAAAAACTGTTTTTT.

This clonotype was picked up a small number of times. The chain joins TRBV20-1 to TRBJ1-2; D is unclear. The CDR3 contains 12 residues. Germline CDR1 is DFQATT and CDR2 is SNEGSKA (reference sequence). The ends were cut back, 4 bases at V and 8 bases at J, with 14 bases in the middle. This chain's CDR3 is CSANPGWLGYTF. CDR3 sequence (DNA): TGCAGTGCTAACCCGGGGTGGTTGGGCTACACCTTC.

This clonotype was detected only a few times. The chain employs TRBV7-9 and TRBJ2-7, with a tentative D call TRBD1 (6 bases). Trimming pared 5 bases from V and 3 bases from J, leaving 14 bases between. The CDR3 runs to 14 residues. The germline gives CDR1 SEHNR, CDR2 FQNEAQ (reference sequence). CDR3 in amino acids: CASSPGQIVYEQYF. CDR3 sequence (DNA): TGTGCCAGCAGCCCCGGACAGATCGTCTACGAGCAGTACTTC.

CDR3: CASSLAQPGYTF. CDR3 nucleotides: TGTGCCAGCAGCTTAGCGCAGCCTGGCTACACCTTC. The chain couples TRBV7-9 to TRBJ1-2; D is undetermined. CDR1 is SEHNR, CDR2 FQNEAQ, per germline (reference sequence). CDR3 size: 12 residues. Deletions cut 0 bases from V and 7 bases from J, with 6 bases between.

Turning to this clonotype: A single base separates this from a much larger clone, so it may be a read error. The V call is TRBV7-6, the J call TRBJ2-7; D might be TRBD1 or TRBD2, each matching 5 bases. Trimming removed 1 base at V and 2 bases at J, with 15 bases between. In germline, CDR1 is SGHVS, CDR2 FNYEAQ. This CDR3 contains 16 residues. The CDR3 coding sequence is TGTGCCAGCAGCTTAGACGGACGGGGACGAACCTACGAGCAGTACTTC. Translated, it gives CASSLDGRGRTYEQYF.